This T cell receptor beta chain was observed in a study of T cell responses to AZD1222 COVID-19 vaccine. Study-wide results and caveats: Scientists sampled the repertoires only once the peak T cell response had passed. Most donors were white British, females outnumbered males, and clonal diversity was possibly underestimated. With dominance at 160-218 and 743-854, vaccine-associated CD4 TCRs spanned spike.

The germline V gene has CDR1 SGHRS and CDR2 YFSETQ. The CDR3 consists of 15 residues. V was trimmed by 4 bases and J by 5 bases, leaving 15 bases between them. Investigators merged groups given second doses at roughly 4 or roughly 12 weeks. A remark on this clone: Its matching antigen is unknown.

Method: immunoSEQ multiplex PCR; TCRdb's copy keeps in-frame clones and lacks some. The sample yields 100,000 or so clones, 85% to 90% seen once. Source: peripheral blood, taken 28 days after the second AZD1222 dose. The TCR sequence derives from an adult who received the AZD1222 COVID-19 vaccine. The chain uses TRBV5-1 and TRBJ2-2, with D unresolved. The CDR3 loop reads CASSPVLGPTGELFF. The CDR3 DNA follows: TGCGCCAGCAGCCCGGTTTTGGGTCCGACCGGGGAGCTGTTTTTT.